Listed below are T cell receptor beta chains from one sample, sequenced in a study of blood T cell repertoires in COVID-19. Libraries were prepared by immunoSEQ multiplex PCR; TCRdb keeps only in-frame clonotypes and omits some of them. The sample consists of 200,000 to 300,000 clones, approximately 85% of them appearing once. Material for sequencing was peripheral blood. The receptors were sampled from a human donor in a cohort sampled during active COVID-19. CDR3s leave out the opening cysteine and the closing phenylalanine or tryptophan. The D gene is left open where the match is weak.

J: TRBJ1-1
D: NA
V: TRBV27
CDR3: ASSFSGDGTEAF

J: TRBJ2-7
D: TRBD2
V: TRBV28
CDR3: ASSLSGGGEQY

J: TRBJ2-6
D: TRBD2
V: TRBV5-4
CDR3: ASSRGGAGANVLT

J: TRBJ1-5
D: NA
V: TRBV10-2
CDR3: ASTRDYDNQPQH

J: TRBJ1-1
D: NA
V: TRBV19
CDR3: ASLTTETGTEAF

J: TRBJ1-4
D: NA
V: TRBV28
CDR3: ASRPTGLGEKLF

J: TRBJ1-2
D: TRBD1
V: TRBV7-8
CDR3: ASSWTGVSSVDGYT

J: TRBJ2-7
D: TRBD1
V: TRBV18
CDR3: ASSPIRDRDHEQY

J: TRBJ2-1
D: NA
V: TRBV9
CDR3: ASSVVAGAYYNEQF

J: TRBJ2-2
D: TRBD1
V: TRBV3-1/TRBV3-2
CDR3: ASSQPTGIHGELF

J: TRBJ2-1
D: NA
V: TRBV5-1
CDR3: ASTRELGSYNEQF

J: TRBJ1-3
D: NA
V: TRBV7-2
CDR3: ASSLQGSDGNTIY

J: TRBJ1-2
D: TRBD1
V: TRBV6-2/TRBV6-3
CDR3: ASSYSTRGHGYT

J: TRBJ1-6
D: NA
V: TRBV7-2
CDR3: ASSLGVWDSPLH

J: TRBJ1-5
D: NA
V: TRBV6-2/TRBV6-3
CDR3: ASSRGGAAGSNQPQH

J: TRBJ2-3
D: TRBD1
V: TRBV7-6
CDR3: ASSLVTGQGTDTQY

J: TRBJ2-7
D: NA
V: TRBV18
CDR3: ASSPLRVAYEQY

J: TRBJ2-7
D: NA
V: TRBV5-1
CDR3: ASSFEGAYEQY

J: TRBJ1-4
D: TRBD1
V: TRBV6-5
CDR3: ATPRQGLGDEKLF

J: TRBJ2-7
D: NA
V: TRBV6-5
CDR3: ASSYSRAGLSYEQY

J: TRBJ1-1
D: NA
V: TRBV3-1/TRBV3-2
CDR3: ASSLGQKNTEAF

J: TRBJ1-3
D: TRBD1
V: TRBV7-9
CDR3: ASSFLGQTGNTIY

J: TRBJ2-3
D: NA
V: TRBV15
CDR3: ATSRAGTDTQY

J: TRBJ1-4
D: TRBD1
V: TRBV9
CDR3: ASSVELQGAGKLF

J: TRBJ1-5
D: NA
V: TRBV11-2
CDR3: ASRQDRNQPQH

J: TRBJ2-7
D: TRBD1
V: TRBV2
CDR3: ASSETPGQTI

J: TRBJ1-3
D: NA
V: TRBV10-3
CDR3: AISERGLSGNTIY

J: TRBJ2-5
D: TRBD2
V: TRBV25-1
CDR3: ASSEHGRVETQY

J: TRBJ1-2
D: NA
V: TRBV19
CDR3: ASSIGRASYGYT

J: TRBJ1-5
D: NA
V: TRBV4-3
CDR3: ASSQDLTVNQPQH

J: TRBJ2-1
D: NA
V: TRBV27
CDR3: ASTGITLNRENEQF

J: TRBJ2-7
D: NA
V: TRBV5-1
CDR3: ASSLARLGTEQY

J: TRBJ1-1
D: NA
V: TRBV20-1
CDR3: SAYSLEAF

J: TRBJ1-2
D: NA
V: TRBV7-9
CDR3: ASSHLWGFPRGYT

J: TRBJ2-7
D: TRBD1
V: TRBV5-1
CDR3: ASSSLDRDHEQY

J: TRBJ1-2
D: NA
V: TRBV4-3
CDR3: ASSHGLSGRDGYT

J: TRBJ2-1
D: NA
V: TRBV6-1
CDR3: ASSEIYNEQF

J: TRBJ2-5
D: NA
V: TRBV19
CDR3: ASMGWGVPETQY

J: TRBJ2-7
D: TRBD2
V: TRBV7-2
CDR3: ASSRDLAGGNEQY

J: TRBJ1-6
D: NA
V: TRBV30
CDR3: AWSAEGGSPLH

J: TRBJ1-1
D: TRBD1
V: TRBV19
CDR3: ASTSRGMNTEAF

J: TRBJ2-7
D: TRBD1
V: TRBV11-3
CDR3: ASSGDRGPYEQY

J: TRBJ1-2
D: TRBD1
V: TRBV7-2
CDR3: ASSLVPTGTGDGYT

J: TRBJ2-2
D: NA
V: TRBV1
CDR3: TSSQGRNTGELF

J: TRBJ1-2
D: NA
V: TRBV2
CDR3: ASSVGQSYGYT

J: TRBJ2-3
D: NA
V: TRBV5-1
CDR3: ASSGPPGTDTQY

J: TRBJ1-2
D: TRBD1
V: TRBV6-1
CDR3: ASSEPWTGGSYT